What follows are 29 T cell receptor beta chains derived from one specimen sequenced in a study of cytotoxic CD8 clonotypes in ibrutinib-treated CLL. Only in-frame clones appear in the TCRdb table, and some are missing; sequencing was by immunoSEQ multiplex PCR. The table shows over 140,000 clones, with more than 75% occurring only once. The sequencing used PBMCs, collected after 36 months of ibrutinib treatment. The receptors stem from a human donor with chronic lymphocytic leukemia.

The V and J genes are TRBV28 and TRBJ1-1, with D possibly being TRBD1 (5 bases). Germline V lookup: CDR1 MDHEN, CDR2 SYDVKM. CDR3 length: 15 amino acids. V dropped 6 bases and J dropped 0 bases, with 14 bases sitting between them. The CDR3 reads CASSLGTGMNTEAFF. The CDR3 coding sequence is TGTGCCAGCAGCCTCGGGACGGGGATGAACACTGAAGCTTTCTTT.

The chain combines TRBV18 with TRBJ1-2, with no clear D. Trimming shortened V by 2 bases and J by 1 base, and 5 bases separated the two germline ends. The CDR3 contains 13 residues. Germline V lookup: CDR1 KGHSH, CDR2 LQKENI. Here the CDR3 reads CASSPGINYGYTF. The CDR3 DNA reads as TGTGCCAGCTCACCAGGGATTAACTATGGCTACACCTTC.

As to this clone: Other DNA variants within this sample encode the same CDR3. V gene TRBV9 combines with J gene TRBJ1-1; D is undetermined. Trimming pared 0 bases from V and 1 base from J, leaving 4 bases between. CDR1 is SGDLS, CDR2 YYNGEE, per germline. The CDR3 is 13 amino acids. CDR3 protein: CASSVAGNTEAFF. Written as DNA, the CDR3 is TGTGCCAGCAGCGTAGCGGGGAACACTGAAGCTTTCTTT.

The rearrangement links TRBV18 to TRBJ1-2, with a weak D call TRBD1 (5 bases). Trimming pared 3 bases from V and 6 bases from J, leaving 23 bases between. CDR3 length: 17 amino acids. Per germline, CDR1 KGHSH and CDR2 LQKENI. CDR3 sequence (DNA): TGTGCCAGCTCACCGGTATCCCCCGGGACGGCCGAGCATGGCTACACCTTC. It codes for CASSPVSPGTAEHGYTF. Full variable domain (missing parts from reference TRBV18 and TRBJ1-2): NAGVMQNPRHLVRRRGQEARLRCSPMKGHSHVYWYRQLPEEGLKFMVYLQKENIIDESGMPKERFSAEFPKEGPSILRIQQVVRGDSAAYFCASSPVSPGTAEHGYTFGSGTRLTVV.

The chain has TRBV6-5 and TRBJ2-5; 7 bases align to TRBD1. Unmatched junction bases numbered 4, after V lost 5 bases and J lost 4 bases. Germline V gene sequence: CDR1 MNHEY, CDR2 SVGAGI. This CDR3 contains 13 residues. Here the CDR3 DNA reads TGTGCCAGCAGTACAGGGGTAGCAGAGACCCAGTACTTC. Its translation is CASSTGVAETQYF.

The chain links TRBV6-5 to TRBJ1-1; TRBD1 matches at 7 bases. The CDR3 runs to 13 residues. V trimming: 8 bases; J trimming: 4 bases; junction bases outside the gene matches: 7. Germline V gene sequence: CDR1 MNHEY, CDR2 SVGAGI. The CDR3 reads CASRRPGGTEAFF. The CDR3 DNA reads as TGTGCCAGCCGAAGACCAGGGGGCACTGAAGCTTTCTTT.

This clone has a single count. CDR3 loop: CASSNRGETQYF. CDR3 sequence (DNA): TGTGCCAGCAGCAACAGGGGAGAGACCCAGTACTTC. This chain connects TRBV7-2 to TRBJ2-5, with 7 nucleotides matching TRBD1. This CDR3 is built from 12 residues. With V trimmed by 5 bases and J by 4 bases, 1 base remained unmatched. Per germline, CDR1 SGHTA and CDR2 FQGNSA.

The chain uses TRBV19 and TRBJ2-7; D possibly corresponds to TRBD2 (7 bases). The CDR3 runs to 14 residues. V lost 3 bases and J lost 7, with 16 bases in between. Germline V gene sequence: CDR1 LNHDA, CDR2 SQIVND (reference sequence). The CDR3 DNA reads as TGTGCCAGTAGTATGTTCGGGGGGCAAGAGGAGCAGTACTTC. It yields the protein CASSMFGGQEEQYF.

This chain uses TRBV27 with TRBJ2-7; 9 nucleotides line up with TRBD1. V dropped 3 bases and J dropped 2; count of bases not matched to a gene: 8. The length of the CDR3 is 16 residues. CDR1 and CDR2 from the germline V gene are MNHEY and SMNVEV (reference sequence). The CDR3 DNA sequence: TGTGCCAGCAGTTTCGTTCTAGGACAGGGGCCCTACGAGCAGTACTTC. As protein: CASSFVLGQGPYEQYF.

The gene calls are TRBV29-1 and TRBJ1-2; TRBD1 matches at 12 bases. The CDR3 spans 17 residues. Losses at the gene ends were 1 base for V and 2 bases for J; bases not matched to a gene: 8. The germline CDR1 and CDR2 sequences are SQVTM and ANQGSEA. CDR3 sequence (DNA): TGCAGCGTTGAAGCCCGGGGGACAGGGGGCTGGAACTATGGCTACACCTTC. Translation: CSVEARGTGGWNYGYTF.

This rearrangement joins TRBV27 to TRBJ2-1; the D gene is possibly TRBD2 (5 bases). Germline V CDR1 and CDR2: MNHEY, SMNVEV (reference sequence). The CDR3 has 13 residues. Trimming removed 0 bases from V and 9 bases from J, with 9 bases in between. The CDR3 DNA is TGTGCCAGCAGTTTATCGTGGGAGCTTGAGCAGTTCTTC. Amino acid sequence: CASSLSWELEQFF.

The V gene is TRBV10-3, the J gene TRBJ2-1, with 12 bases fitting TRBD2. Germline V gene lookup returns CDR1 ENHRY and CDR2 SYGVKD. V was pared by 4 bases and J by 8 bases, with 9 bases of the junction left unmatched. The CDR3 has 16 residues. For the CDR3, the DNA is TGTGCCATCAGTGCAGGACTAGCGGGACTAGTCGATGAGCAGTTCTTC. Translating gives CAISAGLAGLVDEQFF.

The rearrangement links TRBV18 to TRBJ2-7, with 9 positions matching TRBD1. CDR3 length equals 14 residues. With 6 bases clipped from V and 6 bases from J, the junction kept 9 bases outside the gene matches. Per the germline V gene, CDR1 is KGHSH and CDR2 is LQKENI. CDR3 DNA: TGTGCCAGCTCGTCCGGGACAGGGTACTCCGAGCAGTACTTC. This sequence encodes CASSSGTGYSEQYF.

The chain couples TRBV5-1 to TRBJ2-1; D unclear. Germline-derived CDR1 and CDR2 are SGHRS and YFSETQ. The CDR3 runs to 11 residues. Trimming removed 4 bases at V and 5 bases at J, with 4 bases between. The CDR3 sequence: CASSANNEQFF. In nucleotides, the CDR3 is TGCGCCAGCAGCGCGAACAATGAGCAGTTCTTC.

The V and J genes are TRBV10-3 and TRBJ2-7; D could derive from TRBD1 or TRBD2 (5 bases each). Germline loops: CDR1 ENHRY, CDR2 SYGVKD. The germline V and J ends were trimmed by 6 bases and 3 bases, with 15 bases remaining between them. The CDR3 contains 14 residues. The CDR3 is CAIRGTEIIYEQYF. The CDR3 DNA is TGTGCCATCAGGGGGACCGAGATTATCTACGAGCAGTACTTC.

The genes are TRBV5-4 and TRBJ2-7; D perhaps matches TRBD2 (6 bases). Per the germline V gene, CDR1 is SGHNT and CDR2 is YYREEE (reference sequence). This CDR3 has 15 residues. Trimming removed 4 bases from V and 3 bases from J, with 17 bases in between. The CDR3 coding sequence is TGTGCCAGCAGCCCGGGGGACCGTTGGAGCTACGAGCAGTACTTC. The encoded protein is CASSPGDRWSYEQYF.

This rearrangement joins TRBV15 to TRBJ2-7; 8 bases are shared with TRBD2. V trimming: 0 bases; J trimming: 0 bases; junction bases outside the gene matches: 22. The CDR3 totals 22 residues. Germline CDR1 reads LNHNV; CDR2 reads YYDKDF (reference sequence). DNA for the CDR3: TGTGCCACCAGCAGAGAGCCCCTTGACTGGGAACGGGGGGGCCTGAGCTCCTACGAGCAGTACTTC. This codes for CATSREPLDWERGGLSSYEQYF.

On this clone itself: The junction departs from the called germline gene at one end, perhaps through a read error. At the DNA level, this CDR3 is encoded by other sequences in the same sample as well. This chain joins TRBV28 and TRBJ1-2; D unresolved. Germline values: CDR1 MDHEN, CDR2 SYDVKM. The CDR3 length is 11 residues. The CDR3 DNA reads TGTGCCAGCAGCGCCCTCCGAGGCTACACTTTC. This encodes CASSALRGYTF.

This clone was seen a few times. The rearrangement joins TRBV28 to TRBJ1-5, with 7 positions matching TRBD1. Germline loops: CDR1 MDHEN, CDR2 SYDVKM. Germline trimming cut 8 bases from V and 5 bases from J; bases unmatched to any gene: 12. The CDR3 spans 15 residues. The CDR3 region is CASLPGQIVYQPQHF. DNA for the CDR3: TGTGCCAGCCTACCGGGACAGATAGTCTATCAGCCCCAGCATTTT.

There are a few counts of this clone. The gene calls are TRBV19 and TRBJ2-5, with 15 nucleotides matching TRBD2. CDR3 length: 19 residues. Looked up from germline, CDR1 is LNHDA and CDR2 is SQIVND (reference sequence). V gave up 5 bases and J gave up 1 base; unmatched junction bases: 11. Written as DNA, the CDR3 is TGTGCCAGTAGTCACCCTAGGACTAGCGGGAGGGCCGTCCAAGAGACCCAGTACTTC. Protein product: CASSHPRTSGRAVQETQYF.

This chain uses TRBV7-9 with TRBJ1-2; D gene ambiguous. CDR1 and CDR2 (germline): SEHNR, FQNEAQ (reference sequence). This CDR3 contains 15 residues. Trimming shortened V by 2 bases and J by 5 bases, and 15 bases separated the two germline ends. CDR3 DNA: TGTGCCAGCAGCTTATTCCCGACGATTAGGTATGGCTACACCTTC. Residues: CASSLFPTIRYGYTF. Based on the CDR3 plus reference TRBV7-9 and TRBJ1-2, the full variable domain is DTGVSQNPRHKITKRGQNVTFRCDPISEHNRLYWYRQTLGQGPEFLTYFQNEAQLEKSRLLSDRFSAERPKGSFSTLEIQRTEQGDSAMYLCASSLFPTIRYGYTFGSGTRLTVV.

The chain combines TRBV6-1 with TRBJ2-3, with 7 bases fitting TRBD2. Per the germline V gene, CDR1 is MNHNS and CDR2 is SASEGT. V lost 4 bases, J lost 4 bases, and 5 bases stayed unmatched. The CDR3 has 14 residues. CDR3 residues: CASSVEAGPDTQYF. CDR3 sequence (DNA): TGTGCCAGCAGTGTCGAAGCGGGACCAGATACGCAGTATTTT.

This clone has just one count. The chain has TRBV9 and TRBJ2-1, with a possible D match to TRBD2 (6 bases). The CDR3 is made up of 15 amino acids. Germline CDR1 SGDLS, CDR2 YYNGEE. V lost 0 bases and J lost 4, with 11 bases in between. Here the CDR3 reads CASSVGSGQYNEQFF. The CDR3 bases are TGTGCCAGCAGCGTAGGTAGCGGACAATACAATGAGCAGTTCTTC.

This chain joins TRBV11-2 and TRBJ2-3; D may be TRBD2 (5 bases). CDR1 is SGHAT and CDR2 is FQNNGV in the germline V gene. The V end was cut by 6 bases, the J end by 0 bases, with 16 bases between. The CDR3 has 16 residues. Here the CDR3 reads CASSKREGTSTDTQYF. In DNA, the CDR3 is TGTGCCAGCAGTAAACGTGAGGGAACTAGCACAGATACGCAGTATTTT.

In this sample, this clone turned up a few times. This rearrangement joins TRBV11-2 to TRBJ1-6; 9 bases are a match to TRBD1. This CDR3 has 15 amino acids. Looked up from germline, CDR1 is SGHAT and CDR2 is FQNNGV. V gave up 5 bases and J gave up 5 bases; unmatched junction bases: 4. CDR3 region: CASSPGQGNNSPLHF. The CDR3 nucleotides are TGTGCCAGCAGCCCAGGACAGGGGAATAATTCACCCCTCCACTTT.

This sequence joins TRBV6-5 and TRBJ1-2, with TRBD1 as a possible D gene (5 bases). CDR3 length: 14 residues. V lost 8 bases, J lost 5 bases, and 18 bases lay in between. From germline, CDR1 is MNHEY and CDR2 SVGAGI. The DNA of the CDR3 is TGTGCCAGCGGAGAAGGAGGGGTATCTTATGGCTACACCTTC. It yields the protein CASGEGGVSYGYTF.

The table lists this clone with a few counts. Other DNA sequences from this sample encode an identical CDR3 as well. The chain employs TRBV27 and TRBJ1-2; D is possibly TRBD1 (5 bases). Germline CDR1 and CDR2: MNHEY and SMNVEV (reference sequence). Trimming removed 5 bases at V and 5 bases at J, with 12 bases between. There are 13 residues in the CDR3. CDR3 protein: CASSPLDSYGYTF. The CDR3, as DNA: TGTGCCAGCAGTCCCCTTGACAGTTATGGCTACACCTTC.

This chain connects TRBV19 to TRBJ2-7; 8 nucleotides align to TRBD2. Trimming took 6 bases from V and 3 from J; bases not matched to a gene: 7. The CDR3 contains 14 residues. Per the germline V gene, CDR1 is LNHDA and CDR2 is SQIVND (reference sequence). The CDR3 spells CASSTAGGDYEQYF. The CDR3 nucleotides read TGTGCCAGTAGCACCGCGGGGGGTGACTACGAGCAGTACTTC.

The chain joins TRBV29-1 to TRBJ2-1; TRBD2 matches at 11 bases. The CDR3 has 16 residues. Germline V lookup: CDR1 SQVTM, CDR2 ANQGSEA. After removal of 5 bases from V and 0 bases from J, the junction contained 6 bases not matched to a gene. The CDR3: CSVLTSGTSSYNEQFF. CDR3 in DNA: TGCAGCGTTTTGACTAGCGGGACGAGCTCCTACAATGAGCAGTTCTTC.